This T cell receptor (beta chain) was profiled in a study of CD8+ T cells in alopecia areata. As for this clone: Its antigen is as yet unknown.

Stated treatment: oral pan-JAK inhibitor, 5-10 mg twice daily. Alopecia areata patients gave lesional scalp punch biopsies and peripheral blood samples. Study-level results: For lesional scalp, especially alopecia totalis/universalis, clonality was higher than in normal scalp.

Reverse transcription of extracted RNA yielded cDNA, which provided the sequencing template. Generated by immunoSEQ multiplex PCR, the TCRdb table keeps only in-frame clones and is missing some. Among over 70,000 clones, around 67% were seen once, and the ten largest hold about 20%. CDR1 and CDR2 (germline): SQVTM, ANQGSEA. The CDR3 consists of 12 residues. The trim removed 6 bases at V and 3 bases at J, leaving 4 bases unmatched. This receptor was taken from a human donor with alopecia areata. V usage is TRBV29-1 and J usage is TRBJ2-7; 8 bases are a match to TRBD1. Material: CD8+ T cells sorted from blood, obtained at week 24, from a patient treated with tofacitinib. CDR3 residues: CSVLQGGYEQYF. Here the CDR3 DNA reads TGCAGCGTCCTACAGGGGGGCTACGAGCAGTACTTC.